Below, 32 T cell receptor beta chains from the same sample are listed, as sequenced in a study of blood T cell repertoires in COVID-19. Clones were sequenced by immunoSEQ multiplex PCR, and TCRdb holds only the in-frame ones, with some missing. The table lists some 310,000 clones, 80% to 90% of them singletons. Sequencing was done on a sample of peripheral blood. These receptors were collected from a man aged 50-59 years with active or convalescent COVID-19.

The chain couples TRBV15 to TRBJ2-7; D not resolved. The CDR3 consists of 13 residues. Germline CDR1 reads LNHNV; CDR2 reads YYDKDF (reference sequence). Trimming took 6 bases from V and 4 from J, leaving 13 bases between them. Written as DNA, the CDR3 is TGTGCCACCAGTCTGGGCTCTGATTACGAGCAGTACTTC. This translates into CATSLGSDYEQYF.

The chain combines TRBV24-1 with TRBJ2-5; D is perhaps TRBD1 (7 bases). Trimming stripped 2 bases from V and 4 bases from J, with 13 bases between. This CDR3 contains 15 residues. Germline-derived CDR1 and CDR2 are KGHDR and SFDVKD. DNA for the CDR3: TGTGCCACCAGTGATTCAGGGCAGGGGGGAGAGACCCAGTACTTC. Encoded protein: CATSDSGQGGETQYF.

A word on this clone: The same CDR3 arises from other DNA sequences in this sample as well. The CDR3 coding sequence is TGTGCCAGCAGTCTCGGACAGGGCGACTATGGCTACACCTTC. Amino acids: CASSLGQGDYGYTF. This chain connects TRBV6-5 to TRBJ1-2; 8 bases are shared with TRBD1. This CDR3 is 14 amino acids long. Germline V gene data show CDR1 as MNHEY and CDR2 as SVGAGI. V was pared by 5 bases and J by 3 bases, with 5 bases of the junction left unmatched.

CDR3 in DNA: TGTGCCAGCAGTCTAAACGGGGGGGACCAAGAGACCCAGTACTTC. Translated, it gives CASSLNGGDQETQYF. The gene calls are TRBV2 and TRBJ2-5, with 8 bases matching TRBD2. From germline, CDR1 is SNHLY and CDR2 FYNNEI. CDR3 size: 15 residues. With 5 bases clipped from V and 0 bases from J, the junction kept 5 bases outside the gene matches. The full variable domain, with the rest looked up from reference TRBV2 and TRBJ2-5, is EPEVTQTPSHQVTQMGQEVILRCVPISNHLYFYWYRQILGQKVEFLVSFYNNEISEKSEIFDDQFSVERPDGSNFTLKIRSTKLEDSAMYFCASSLNGGDQETQYFGPGTRLLVL.

The chain uses TRBV5-1 and TRBJ2-1, with TRBD2 matching 11 bases. The CDR3 contains 15 residues. V lost 2 bases to trimming and J lost 9 bases; unmatched junction nucleotides: 7. Germline values: CDR1 SGHRS, CDR2 YFSETQ. This chain's CDR3 is CASSFGTSGPSEQFF. As DNA, the CDR3 is TGCGCCAGCAGCTTTGGGACTAGCGGTCCCTCTGAGCAGTTCTTC.

The chain recombines TRBV19 with TRBJ1-1, with D possibly being TRBD1 (5 bases). The CDR3 has 16 amino acids. V gave up 0 bases and J gave up 5 bases, with 16 bases separating them. The germline gives CDR1 LNHDA, CDR2 SQIVND (reference sequence). In DNA form, the CDR3 reads TGTGCCAGTAGTATAGACGGGTTCCGCACAGGTACTGAAGCTTTCTTT. This translates into CASSIDGFRTGTEAFF.

The J gene is TRBJ2-3, the V gene TRBV2; D is ambiguous. This CDR3 region has 14 residues. Per the germline V gene, CDR1 is SNHLY and CDR2 is FYNNEI. The germline V and J ends were trimmed by 2 bases and 2 bases, with 8 bases remaining between them. As DNA, the CDR3 is TGTGCCAGCAGTGAAATACTATACACAGATACGCAGTATTTT. It specifies CASSEILYTDTQYF.

The table lists this clone with a count of one. This CDR3 reads CASSFEGYYGYTF. CDR3 DNA: TGTGCCAGCAGTTTCGAGGGTTACTATGGCTACACCTTC. The chain uses TRBV28 and TRBJ1-2; D is uncertain. Trimming left V 3 bases short and J 3 bases short, with 8 bases between. This CDR3 spans 13 amino acids. Germline V gene lookup returns CDR1 MDHEN and CDR2 SYDVKM.

This clone has just one count. The genes are TRBV10-3 and TRBJ1-3; tentative D call: TRBD1 (5 bases). The CDR3 is 16 amino acids. Germline V gene data show CDR1 as ENHRY and CDR2 as SYGVKD. With 0 bases removed from V and 0 bases from J, the gap between germline ends came to 9 bases. CDR3 sequence (DNA): TGTGCCATCAGTGAGTCGATCGGGGGCTCTGGAAACACCATATATTTT. As protein: CAISESIGGSGNTIYF.

This chain links TRBV19 with TRBJ1-1; 9 nucleotides align to TRBD1. Germline lookup yields CDR1 LNHDA and CDR2 SQIVND (reference sequence). With 5 bases clipped from V and 1 base from J, the junction kept 5 bases outside the gene matches. CDR3 length: 15 amino acids. CDR3 sequence reads: CASSPQGAGNTEAFF. CDR3 in DNA: TGTGCCAGTAGTCCACAGGGGGCTGGGAACACTGAAGCTTTCTTT.

The CDR3 sequence: CASSPGGPADTQYF. As DNA, the CDR3 is TGTGCCAGCAGCCCGGGGGGGCCAGCAGATACGCAGTATTTT. The V call is TRBV7-6, the J call TRBJ2-3, with 8 nucleotides matching TRBD2. V shed 5 bases, J shed 4 bases, and the junction held 5 bases outside the gene matches. The CDR3 extends over 14 amino acids. Germline lookup yields CDR1 SGHVS and CDR2 FNYEAQ.

The genes are TRBV9 and TRBJ2-1, with 9 positions matching TRBD1. After removal of 2 bases from V and 6 bases from J, the junction contained 9 bases not matched to a gene. The length of the CDR3 is 16 residues. Germline CDR1 is SGDLS and CDR2 is YYNGEE. The CDR3 DNA reads TGTGCCAGCAGCGTCGCCTCGTGGACAGGGGCCAATGAGCAGTTCTTC. It specifies CASSVASWTGANEQFF.

The chain couples TRBV9 to TRBJ2-3, with a possible D match to TRBD2 (6 bases). Between the trimmed V and J ends, which lost 0 bases and 2 bases, there was a span of 13 bases. This CDR3 is 16 amino acids long. Germline V gene data show CDR1 as SGDLS and CDR2 as YYNGEE. CDR3 coding DNA: TGTGCCAGCAGCGTAGTAACGGGAGCCCCCACAGATACGCAGTATTTT. Its translation: CASSVVTGAPTDTQYF.

The chain combines TRBV28 with TRBJ2-1; weak D call: TRBD2 (6 bases). The CDR3 runs to 15 residues. Germline V gene data show CDR1 as MDHEN and CDR2 as SYDVKM. V was shortened by 2 bases and J by 7 bases, with 15 bases between the two germline ends. CDR3 sequence: CASSLDGGWRNEQFF. The CDR3, as DNA: TGTGCCAGCAGTTTAGACGGGGGTTGGAGGAATGAGCAGTTCTTC.

This clone was counted a few times. J is TRBJ1-3 and V is TRBV28; tentatively, D is TRBD1 (5 bases). There are 13 residues in the CDR3. V was clipped by 3 bases and J by 2 bases, with 5 bases between them. The germline V gene has CDR1 MDHEN and CDR2 SYDVKM. This CDR3 is CASSLTAGNTIYF. DNA of the CDR3: TGTGCCAGCAGTTTGACAGCTGGAAACACCATATATTTT.

V is TRBV9 and J is TRBJ2-1; 8 bases agree with TRBD1. Germline lookup yields CDR1 SGDLS and CDR2 YYNGEE. J was trimmed by 9 bases and V by 0 bases; bases with no gene match: 8. This CDR3 comprises 15 residues. The CDR3 is CASSVGQGALGEQFF. In DNA, the CDR3 is TGTGCCAGCAGCGTAGGGCAGGGGGCCCTGGGTGAGCAGTTCTTC.

This clone is a singleton in its sample. This chain links TRBV2 with TRBJ1-2; a possible D gene is TRBD1 (5 bases). V lost 5 bases and J lost 10, with 23 bases in between. Germline values: CDR1 SNHLY, CDR2 FYNNEI. The CDR3 runs 15 residues. The CDR3 loop is CASSPTGTPERVYTF. The CDR3 DNA reads TGTGCCAGCAGTCCTACCGGGACTCCGGAACGGGTCTACACCTTC.

The chain joins TRBV19 to TRBJ1-6; D might be TRBD1 (6 bases). Germline CDR1 LNHDA, CDR2 SQIVND (reference sequence). CDR3 length: 22 amino acids. Trimming removed 9 bases at V and 7 bases at J, with 40 bases between. In DNA, the CDR3 is TGTGCCAGGAGAAAAGCGGGGGGGGCCAGGCCCGAAGGCCCTGTACAAAATTCACCCCTCCACTTT. The encoded protein is CARRKAGGARPEGPVQNSPLHF.

The gene calls are TRBV5-5 and TRBJ1-1; D is possibly TRBD1 (6 bases). This CDR3 contains 20 residues. In germline, CDR1 is SGHKS, CDR2 YYEKEE (reference sequence). The V end was cut by 2 bases, the J end by 1 base, with 27 bases between. CDR3 sequence: CASSFEWPAGAGTRNTEAFF. For the CDR3, the DNA is TGTGCCAGCAGCTTTGAATGGCCGGCAGGGGCAGGAACGCGGAACACTGAAGCTTTCTTT.

This clone came up once. The chain has TRBV6-2 or TRBV6-3 and TRBJ2-5; D uncertain. The germline V gene has CDR1 MNHEY and CDR2 SVGEGT. CDR3 length: 14 amino acids. Between the trimmed V and J ends, which lost 6 bases and 4 bases, there was a span of 15 bases. CDR3 sequence (DNA): TGTGCCAGCAGCCAACCATTGGAGTCAGAGACCCAGTACTTC. Its translation is CASSQPLESETQYF.

CDR3: CASSEYLGLYEQYF. In DNA, the CDR3 is TGTGCCAGCAGTGAATACTTGGGGCTCTACGAGCAGTACTTC. This chain uses TRBV6-1 with TRBJ2-7; D possibly corresponds to TRBD1 (5 bases). V gave up 2 bases and J gave up 3 bases, with 11 bases separating them. Germline V gene data show CDR1 as MNHNS and CDR2 as SASEGT. The CDR3 has 14 residues.

V usage is TRBV6-6 and J usage is TRBJ1-1, with 8 bases that match TRBD1. The ends lost 0 bases at V and 4 bases at J; junction bases unmatched: 7. CDR1 is MNHNY and CDR2 is SVGAGI in the germline V gene (reference sequence). The CDR3 is 16 amino acids. In DNA form, the CDR3 reads TGTGCCAGCAGTTACTCGACAGGGGCGGCGGCCACTGAAGCTTTCTTT. Translated: CASSYSTGAAATEAFF.

This clone is a singleton in its sample. The chain's CDR3 is CASSQGQGGRGSPLHF. CDR3 in DNA: TGCGCCAGCAGCCAAGGACAGGGGGGAAGAGGTTCACCCCTCCACTTT. The chain employs TRBV4-3 and TRBJ1-6, with 9 nucleotides matching TRBD1. The J segment lost 9 bases and the V segment lost 1 base, leaving 7 bases of the junction unmatched. Germline V CDR1 and CDR2: LGHNA, YSLEER. The CDR3 contains 16 residues.

V is TRBV27 and J is TRBJ1-3; no definite D call. The germline V gene has CDR1 MNHEY and CDR2 SMNVEV (reference sequence). The CDR3 loop spans 16 amino acids. Trimming shortened V by 0 bases and J by 2 bases, and 11 bases separated the two germline ends. CDR3: CASSLSGVGPGNTIYF. The CDR3 region has the DNA TGTGCCAGCAGTTTATCCGGGGTTGGTCCTGGAAACACCATATATTTT.

The chain links TRBV4-2 to TRBJ2-2, with a possible D match to TRBD1 (5 bases). Germline lookup yields CDR1 LGHNA and CDR2 YNFKEQ. V lost 0 bases, J lost 1 base, and 9 bases lay in between. The CDR3 length is 16 residues. CDR3 sequence: CASSQESRGNTGELFF. CDR3 DNA sequence: TGTGCCAGCAGCCAAGAAAGTAGGGGGAACACCGGGGAGCTGTTTTTT.

The J gene is TRBJ2-4, the V gene TRBV30; D may be TRBD2 (6 bases). V was pared by 8 bases and J by 8 bases, with 13 bases between. The CDR3 covers 11 residues. The germline V gene has CDR1 GTSNPN and CDR2 SVGIG (reference sequence). The CDR3 nucleotides are TGTGCCCAGCGGGTCCAAGACATTCAGTACTTC. Residues: CAQRVQDIQYF. The whole variable domain, remainder taken from reference TRBV30 and TRBJ2-4, is SQTIHQWPATLVQPVGSPLSLECTVEGTSNPNLYWYRQAAGRGLQLLFYSVGIGQISSEVPQNLSASRPQDRQFILSSKKLLLSDSGFYLCAQRVQDIQYFGAGTRLSVL.

This clone was found once. This chain links TRBV19 with TRBJ2-5; 9 bases agree with TRBD1. Germline values: CDR1 LNHDA, CDR2 SQIVND (reference sequence). The CDR3 sequence is 15 residues long. J lost 5 bases, V lost 4 bases, and 8 bases had no gene match. CDR3 DNA sequence: TGTGCCAGTAGTAGGTCGGGACAGGGTTTGGAGACCCAGTACTTC. Residues: CASSRSGQGLETQYF.

V usage is TRBV24-1 and J usage is TRBJ2-1; tentative D call: TRBD1 (5 bases). Germline CDR1 and CDR2: KGHDR and SFDVKD. This CDR3 is built from 15 residues. The V and J ends lost 3 bases and 5 bases respectively, with 13 bases between them. The CDR3 spells CATSDRGPGNNEQFF. Written as DNA, the CDR3 is TGTGCCACCAGTGATAGGGGCCCTGGTAACAATGAGCAGTTCTTC.

The rearrangement uses TRBV7-2 and TRBJ2-5, with D possibly TRBD2 on 6 matching bases. The CDR3 has 13 amino acids. V was cut by 5 bases and J by 1 base, with 8 bases left in between. CDR1 is SGHTA and CDR2 is FQGNSA in the germline V gene. CDR3 residues: CASSGGIQETQYF. CDR3 DNA sequence: TGTGCCAGCAGCGGGGGGATCCAAGAGACCCAGTACTTC. Filled out from reference TRBV7-2 and TRBJ2-5, the complete variable domain reads GAGVSQSPSNKVTEKGKDVELRCDPISGHTALYWYRQSLGQGLEFLIYFQGNSAPDKSGLPSDRFSAERTGGSVSTLTIQRTQQEDSAVYLCASSGGIQETQYFGPGTRLLVL.

The chain employs TRBV5-1 and TRBJ2-5; the D gene is possibly TRBD1 (6 bases). In germline, CDR1 is SGHRS, CDR2 YFSETQ. CDR3 length: 15 amino acids. V was trimmed by 4 bases and J by 0 bases, leaving 13 bases between them. The CDR3 here is CASSQGHSYQETQYF. CDR3 sequence (DNA): TGCGCCAGCAGCCAGGGACACTCGTACCAAGAGACCCAGTACTTC.

This clone was picked up one time. The gene calls are TRBV11-2 and TRBJ1-1; D might be TRBD1 (6 bases). Germline V gene data show CDR1 as SGHAT and CDR2 as FQNNGV. The CDR3 is 14 amino acids. V was pared by 6 bases and J by 4 bases, with 15 bases between. CDR3 in amino acids: CASRVQGLATEAFF. The CDR3 DNA reads as TGTGCCAGCAGAGTACAGGGTCTGGCCACTGAAGCTTTCTTT.

The V gene is TRBV16, the J gene TRBJ1-2; D perhaps matches TRBD1 (5 bases). This CDR3 is 14 amino acids long. Between the trimmed V and J ends, which lost 3 bases and 0 bases, there was a span of 8 bases. Per germline, CDR1 KGHSY and CDR2 FQNENV. The CDR3 here is CASSQQGSNYGYTF. CDR3 in DNA: TGTGCCAGCAGCCAGCAGGGATCTAACTATGGCTACACCTTC.